This T cell receptor beta chain appears in the sequencing data of a study of identical twins. MiXCR was run by TCRdb on the 5' RACE reads, yielding one entry per CDR3 protein. The data hold 1.5 million to 2 million distinct CDR3 sequences, with around a third observed a single time. Specimen: cord blood. The clonotype originates from a newborn girl in good health.

CDR3 protein: CASSFDGRYGYTF. In DNA, the CDR3 is TGTGCCAGCAGCTTCGACGGCAGATATGGCTACACCTTC. V and J are TRBV7-2 and TRBJ1-2; no clear D. Germline loops: CDR1 SGHTA, CDR2 FQGNSA. This CDR3 is 13 amino acids long. V was cut by 3 bases and J by 5 bases, with 10 bases left in between.